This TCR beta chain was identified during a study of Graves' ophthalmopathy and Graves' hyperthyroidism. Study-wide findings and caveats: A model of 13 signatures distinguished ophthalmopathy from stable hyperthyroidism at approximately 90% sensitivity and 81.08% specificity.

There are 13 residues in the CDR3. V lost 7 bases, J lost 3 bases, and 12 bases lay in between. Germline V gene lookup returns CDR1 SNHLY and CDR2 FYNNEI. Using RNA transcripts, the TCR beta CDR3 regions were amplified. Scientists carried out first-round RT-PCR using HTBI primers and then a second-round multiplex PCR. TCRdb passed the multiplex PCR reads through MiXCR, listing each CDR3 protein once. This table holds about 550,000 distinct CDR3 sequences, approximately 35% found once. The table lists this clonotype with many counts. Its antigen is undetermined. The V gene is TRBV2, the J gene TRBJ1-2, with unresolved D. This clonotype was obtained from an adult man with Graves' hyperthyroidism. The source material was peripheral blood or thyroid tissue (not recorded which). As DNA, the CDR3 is TGTGCCAGCAAATCGTCGGGCGACTATGGCTACACCTTC. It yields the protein CASKSSGDYGYTF.